This T cell receptor beta chain stems from a study of T-cell reconstitution after alpha-beta-depleted transplantation in children. Study-level points and caveats: Newly produced T cells mostly provided counts and TCRbeta diversity after one year, as hyperexpanded clones declined.

The CDR3 is made up of 14 amino acids. Germline V gene sequence: CDR1 SGHVS, CDR2 FQNEAQ. With V trimmed by 5 bases and J by 6 bases, 8 bases remained unmatched. This clonotype was found many times. Its antigen is not known. This sample's TCRbeta library carried unique molecular identifier barcodes. TCRdb passed the PCR reads through MiXCR, listing each CDR3 protein once. This table has about 260,000 distinct CDR3 sequences, approximately 10% appearing once. The starting material was peripheral blood, obtained 180 days after TCRalphabeta/CD19-depleted stem cell transplant. V is TRBV7-8 and J is TRBJ1-2; TRBD1 matches 8 bases. The clonotype originates from a male patient between 2 and 10 years old who had a stem cell transplant for chronic granulomatous disease, so the T cells may come from the graft donor. The CDR3 protein is CASSPDRVWDGYTF. The CDR3 DNA sequence: TGTGCCAGCAGCCCGGACAGGGTCTGGGATGGCTACACCTTC.